These T cell receptor beta chains were read from a single sample in a study of T cells in Graves' hyperthyroidism and ophthalmopathy. TCRdb re-called the multiplex PCR reads through MiXCR, storing one row per CDR3 protein. The data show some 800,000 distinct CDR3 sequences, 38% seen once. Sequencing input: blood. The receptors were sampled from a man between 18 and 35 years old with Graves' hyperthyroidism. Both conserved end residues are part of each CDR3. Each record gives: V gene, clone size, J gene, D gene, CDR3 protein, CDR3 DNA. The D gene is left open where the match is weak. Not every row has a clone size; where given, it reads once, few, many or a size class.

TRBV9	NA	TRBJ1-1	NA	CASSQVGLNTEAFF	TGTGCCAGCAGCCAGGTAGGGCTGAACACTGAAGCTTTCTTT
TRBV6-2/TRBV6-3	NA	TRBJ1-4	NA	CASSDLRVVEKLFF	TGTGCCAGCAGTGACCTGAGGGTGGTGGAAAAACTGTTTTTT
TRBV7-2	NA	TRBJ1-3	NA	CASSLEGMSSGNTLYF	TGTGCCAGCAGCTTAGAGGGGATGAGCTCTGGAAACACCTTATATTTT
TRBV2	few	TRBJ2-7	TRBD1	CASSTRWTGTVAYEQYF	TGTGCCAGCAGTACCAGGTGGACCGGGACAGTGGCCTACGAGCAGTACTTC
TRBV7-2	NA	TRBJ2-7	NA	CASIRMGGYEQYF	TGTGCCAGCATCCGAATGGGGGGCTACGAGCAGTACTTC
TRBV6-5	NA	TRBJ1-4	NA	CASSYSLGRTNEKLFF	TGTGCCAGCAGTTACTCGCTGGGGCGGACTAATGAAAAACTGTTTTTT
TRBV4-1	NA	TRBJ2-7	TRBD2	CTSSQEGLADVTYEQYF	TGCACCAGCAGCCAAGAGGGACTAGCGGATGTCACCTACGAGCAGTACTTC
TRBV7-9	many	TRBJ1-1	NA	CASSSEEKPEAFF	TGTGCCAGCAGCTCCGAGGAGAAGCCTGAAGCTTTCTTT
TRBV6-5	few	TRBJ2-2	NA	CASSYSPEVVNTGELFF	TGTGCCAGCAGTTACTCGCCGGAAGTCGTTAACACCGGGGAGCTGTTTTTT
TRBV19	many	TRBJ1-5	NA	CASSVPLRPQHF	TGTGCCAGTAGTGTTCCCTTGAGGCCCCAGCATTTT
TRBV24-1	NA	TRBJ1-2	TRBD1	CASSSGGAYYGYTF	TGTGCCAGCAGTTCAGGGGGAGCCTACTATGGCTACACCTTC
TRBV6-6	NA	TRBJ1-5	TRBD1	CASSYPGQGVPPQHF	TGTGCCAGCAGTTACCCGGGACAGGGGGTTCCGCCCCAGCATTTT
TRBV2	NA	TRBJ2-7	NA	CASPGALSSYEQYF	TGTGCCAGCCCGGGGGCGTTGAGCTCCTACGAGCAGTACTTC
TRBV29-1	NA	TRBJ2-7	TRBD1	CSVSGTGAYEQYF	TGCAGCGTGAGCGGGACAGGGGCCTACGAGCAGTACTTC
TRBV19	many	TRBJ1-1	NA	CASRTAGSRTEAFF	TGTGCCAGTAGGACCGCAGGGTCGAGAACTGAAGCTTTCTTT
TRBV19	NA	TRBJ1-6	NA	CASTQSYRASSYNSPLHF	TGTGCCAGTACCCAGTCCTACAGGGCCAGCTCCTATAATTCACCCCTCCACTTT
TRBV5-1	NA	TRBJ1-4	TRBD1	CASGTGTTNEKLFF	TGCGCCAGCGGGACAGGCACAACTAATGAAAAACTGTTTTTT
TRBV7-3	NA	TRBJ1-1	TRBD1	CASSLTGTGLMNTEAFF	TGTGCCAGCAGCCTCACCGGGACAGGGCTTATGAACACTGAAGCTTTCTTT
TRBV24-1	once	TRBJ2-1	TRBD2	CATSDLAGGNNEQFF	TGTGCCACCAGTGATTTAGCGGGAGGAAACAATGAGCAGTTCTTC
TRBV5-6	many	TRBJ2-5	NA	CASSLRWGETQYF	TGTGCCAGCAGCCTCCGATGGGGGGAGACCCAGTACTTC
TRBV29-1	many	TRBJ2-5	TRBD1	CSVLSKRQGDWGTQYF	TGCAGCGTTCTCTCAAAACGACAGGGGGATTGGGGGACCCAGTACTTC
TRBV5-1	few	TRBJ2-7	TRBD2	CASTFLGGPSYEQYF	TGCGCCAGCACCTTCTTGGGAGGGCCATCCTACGAGCAGTACTTC
TRBV7-6	NA	TRBJ1-5	TRBD1	CASSPNRDRGLPPQHF	TGTGCCAGCAGCCCGAACCGGGACAGGGGCCTTCCGCCCCAGCATTTT
TRBV7-2	NA	TRBJ2-3	NA	CASSPVGGDTQYF	TGTGCCAGCAGCCCAGTCGGCGGAGATACGCAGTATTTT